These 14 T cell receptor beta chains originate from one sample sequenced in a study of radiation and T cells in renal cell carcinoma. Time point given: blood 4 weeks post-SBRT, at nephrectomy. Treatment described: 15 Gy SBRT to primary tumor, nephrectomy 4 weeks later. Sequenced by immunoSEQ multiplex PCR; TCRdb stores in-frame clones only, minus some. In the table there are about 170,000 clones, around 89% of which are singletons. The sample was blood, taken from a patient whose treatment included radiotherapy and nephrectomy. These receptors were obtained from a woman aged 45-60 years with renal cell carcinoma.

The CDR3 spells CASSPQGQLSYTF. In DNA, the CDR3 is TGTGCCAGCAGCCCACAGGGGCAGCTGAGCTACACCTTC. This chain connects TRBV7-3 to TRBJ1-2, with TRBD1 matching over 7 bases. J gave up 9 bases and V 5 bases, and 9 bases lay outside the gene matches. CDR1 SGHTA and CDR2 FQGTGA come from the germline V gene. This CDR3 contains 13 residues.

The V call is TRBV2, the J call TRBJ2-5; D is uncertain. Germline assignment: CDR1 SNHLY and CDR2 FYNNEI. V was trimmed by 2 bases and J by 8 bases, leaving 6 bases between them. This CDR3 is 11 amino acids long. CDR3 DNA: TGTGCCAGCAGTGAAAGTCAAACCCAGTACTTC. This translates into CASSESQTQYF. The full variable domain, with the rest looked up from reference TRBV2 and TRBJ2-5, is EPEVTQTPSHQVTQMGQEVILRCVPISNHLYFYWYRQILGQKVEFLVSFYNNEISEKSEIFDDQFSVERPDGSNFTLKIRSTKLEDSAMYFCASSESQTQYFGPGTRLLVL.

This chain joins TRBV7-2 and TRBJ2-3, with 7 bases aligning to TRBD2. V was clipped by 6 bases and J by 2 bases; unmatched bases: 17. The CDR3 contains 18 residues. The germline V gene has CDR1 SGHTA and CDR2 FQGNSA. In DNA, the CDR3 is TGTGCCAGCAGAGTCCGTAGCGGGCCCGGCGGGAACACAGATACGCAGTATTTT. Translated, it gives CASRVRSGPGGNTDTQYF.

The chain recombines TRBV19 with TRBJ1-1; D remains ambiguous. Trimming removed 5 bases from V and 0 bases from J, with 19 bases in between. CDR3 length: 17 amino acids. CDR1 is LNHDA, CDR2 SQIVND, per germline (reference sequence). The CDR3, as DNA: TGTGCCAGTAGTCTAACAGCGCGGGCCCCCATGAACACTGAAGCTTTCTTT. Translating gives CASSLTARAPMNTEAFF.

The V gene is TRBV5-6, the J gene TRBJ2-3, with 10 bases that match TRBD2. V lost 3 bases and J lost 2; bases outside the gene matches: 6. This CDR3 spans 16 amino acids. The germline V gene encodes CDR1 SGHDT and CDR2 YYEEEE. CDR3 in amino acids: CASSSLAGAYTDTQYF. The CDR3 DNA reads TGTGCCAGCAGCTCCCTAGCGGGGGCCTACACAGATACGCAGTATTTT.

The J gene is TRBJ2-1, the V gene TRBV18, with 8 nucleotides matching TRBD1. J was trimmed by 7 bases and V by 3 bases; bases with no gene match: 8. The V gene's germline CDR1 is KGHSH and CDR2 LQKENI. This CDR3 spans 15 amino acids. This chain's CDR3 is CASSPFQGASNEQFF. DNA of the CDR3: TGTGCCAGCTCACCCTTCCAGGGGGCTTCAAATGAGCAGTTCTTC.

In the case of this clone: Other DNA sequences from this sample encode an identical CDR3 as well. The chain recombines TRBV5-1 with TRBJ1-1; possible D gene TRBD1, 6 bases. This CDR3 has 13 amino acids. V lost 4 bases and J 8 bases, leaving 15 bases between the germline ends. Germline loops: CDR1 SGHRS, CDR2 YFSETQ. CDR3 sequence (DNA): TGCGCCAGCAGCCTGATAGCGCAGGGGGAAGCTTTCTTT. The encoded protein is CASSLIAQGEAFF.

The chain links TRBV18 to TRBJ2-7; 7 nucleotides line up with TRBD2. This CDR3 is 15 amino acids long. Germline CDR1 reads KGHSH; CDR2 reads LQKENI. Trimming took 3 bases from V and 3 from J; bases not matched to a gene: 8. CDR3 region: CASSPSPSGYYEQYF. The CDR3 region has the DNA TGTGCCAGCTCACCGTCTCCTAGCGGATACTACGAGCAGTACTTC.

This chain connects TRBV7-3 to TRBJ1-5; maybe TRBD1 (5 bases). Trimming removed 1 base at V and 7 bases at J, with 11 bases between. CDR3 length: 14 amino acids. CDR1 is SGHTA and CDR2 is FQGTGA in the germline V gene. CDR3 sequence (DNA): TGTGCCAGCAGCTTAAAAGGGGCGGAACAGCCCCAGCATTTT. Translating gives CASSLKGAEQPQHF.

This chain joins TRBV7-2 and TRBJ1-5; maybe TRBD1 (6 bases). This CDR3 is built from 13 residues. The germline V and J ends were trimmed by 8 bases and 7 bases, with 15 bases remaining between them. Germline lookup yields CDR1 SGHTA and CDR2 FQGNSA. CDR3 protein: CASSQGHSQPQHF. CDR3 DNA sequence: TGTGCCAGCTCCCAGGGACATAGCCAGCCCCAGCATTTT. The whole variable domain, remainder taken from reference TRBV7-2 and TRBJ1-5, is GAGVSQSPSNKVTEKGKDVELRCDPISGHTALYWYRQSLGQGLEFLIYFQGNSAPDKSGLPSDRFSAERTGGSVSTLTIQRTQQEDSAVYLCASSQGHSQPQHFGDGTRLSIL.

This sequence joins TRBV18 and TRBJ1-1, with a possible D match to TRBD1 (6 bases). The CDR3 is made up of 15 amino acids. The V and J ends lost 3 bases and 3 bases respectively, with 14 bases between them. The germline V gene has CDR1 KGHSH and CDR2 LQKENI. The CDR3 loop is CASSPLGGVDTEAFF. As DNA, the CDR3 is TGTGCCAGCTCACCCCTGGGGGGCGTTGACACTGAAGCTTTCTTT.

This sequence joins TRBV6-5 and TRBJ2-1, with D maybe TRBD1 (6 bases). The germline V gene encodes CDR1 MNHEY and CDR2 SVGAGI. V lost 2 bases to trimming and J lost 0 bases, with 8 bases between them. This CDR3 has 15 amino acids. The CDR3 spells CASSYGDNSYNEQFF. The CDR3 region has the DNA TGTGCCAGCAGTTACGGGGACAACTCCTACAATGAGCAGTTCTTC.

J is TRBJ1-2 and V is TRBV6-6; TRBD1 might be the D (5 bases). Trimming removed 4 bases at V and 4 bases at J, with 10 bases between. The CDR3 length is 13 residues. Germline V gives CDR1 MNHNY, CDR2 SVGAGI (reference sequence). The chain's CDR3 is CASSSGTLYGYTF. The DNA of the CDR3 is TGTGCCAGCAGTTCCGGGACTCTCTATGGCTACACCTTC.

This clone was detected once. The CDR3 sequence is CASSSLDRGTEAFF. CDR3 DNA sequence: TGCGCCAGCAGCTCCCTCGACAGGGGCACTGAAGCTTTCTTT. This chain uses TRBV5-1 with TRBJ1-1; TRBD1 matches at 8 bases. The junction had 5 bases not matched to a gene; V was cut back by 3 bases and J by 4 bases. The CDR3 length is 14 residues. Germline V gene data show CDR1 as SGHRS and CDR2 as YFSETQ.